This T cell receptor (beta chain) came from a study of blood T cell repertoires in COVID-19. Study-wide background: Sources were T cells, B-cell-depleted T cells, or PBMCs; the material itself was cDNA or gDNA.

Cohorts were determined from participant-reported clinical history. Two negative PCRs, clearance, or symptom resolution had been documented for recovered Cohort 3 donors. The germline V and J ends were trimmed by 5 bases and 5 bases, with 12 bases remaining between them. This CDR3 is 14 amino acids long. The germline V gene encodes CDR1 MDHEN and CDR2 SYDVKM. Sequenced by immunoSEQ multiplex PCR; TCRdb stores in-frame clones only, minus some. The sample yields about 190,000 clones, roughly 80% seen once. This chain connects TRBV28 to TRBJ2-2; a possible D gene is TRBD1 (6 bases). The sequenced material came from PBMCs or T cells enriched from blood (not recorded which). The clonotype was recovered from a woman aged 25 to 39 who had recovered from COVID-19. The CDR3 region is CASSQGLRTGELFF. The CDR3 DNA reads as TGTGCCAGCAGTCAGGGGTTAAGAACCGGGGAGCTGTTTTTT.